The clone carrying this TCR beta chain was observed many times. This sample stems from a study of CD8 T cells in ankylosing spondylitis. Each CDR3 protein is one row after TCRdb ran MiXCR on the 5' RACE reads. Counted here are around 280,000 distinct CDR3 sequences, 15% to 20% occurring once; the ten biggest clones make up 7.5% to 9.5%. Per germline, CDR1 DFQATT and CDR2 SNEGSKA (reference sequence). The CDR3 sequence is 13 residues long. V shed 4 bases and J shed 2 bases, with 11 bases lying between them. The chain uses TRBV20-1 and TRBJ2-5; D is unresolved. This TCR came from a male donor with ankylosing spondylitis or in good health (not recorded which). The sequenced sample consisted of blood, either unsorted or a sorted T cell fraction (not recorded which). The CDR3: CSAIRTVQETQYF. CDR3 DNA: TGCAGTGCTATCAGGACCGTTCAAGAGACCCAGTACTTC.